There are many counts of the clone carrying this TCR beta chain. This CDR3 contains 15 residues. The germline V and J ends were trimmed by 1 base and 4 bases, with 13 bases remaining between them. CDR1 is SGHTA and CDR2 is FQGNSA in the germline V gene. This record belongs to a study of neurological immune-mediated disorders. Time point reported: technical triplicate 3. TCRdb ran MiXCR on the 5' RACE reads and lists one entry per CDR3 protein. The top ten hold about 4.5% of the sample, which has about 44,000 distinct CDR3 sequences, under 25% seen once. The V call is TRBV7-2, the J call TRBJ1-2, with D hard to call. The source is a man aged 60 to 69 with HTLV-1-associated myelopathy (HAM/TSP). The sample was PBMCs. CDR3 amino acids: CASSLDGPVGYGYTF. Here the CDR3 DNA reads TGTGCCAGCAGCTTAGACGGTCCCGTCGGCTATGGCTACACCTTC.